Listed here are 21 T cell receptor beta chains from one sample, sequenced in a study of blood T cell repertoires in COVID-19. This table comes from immunoSEQ multiplex PCR, and its TCRdb copy is limited to in-frame clones, with some not included. The table includes about 150,000 clones, 70% to 90% detected once. Sequenced: peripheral blood. The receptors originated from a woman aged 55-75 years with COVID-19, enrolled during active disease.

This sequence joins TRBV6-2 or TRBV6-3 and TRBJ2-7; 8 bases agree with TRBD1. CDR3 size: 15 residues. V lost 4 bases, J lost 0 bases, and 5 bases stayed unmatched. Per the germline V gene, CDR1 is MNHEY and CDR2 is SVGEGT. CDR3 sequence reads: CASSSITGGSYEQYF. The CDR3 nucleotides read TGTGCCAGCAGTTCCATTACAGGGGGCTCCTACGAGCAGTACTTC.

The chain combines TRBV3-1 (or the pseudogene TRBV3-2) with TRBJ1-2; D may be TRBD1 (5 bases). V was shortened by 1 base and J by 2 bases, with 14 bases between the two germline ends. CDR1 and CDR2 from the germline V gene are LGHDT and YNNKEL (reference sequence). CDR3 length: 16 amino acids. CDR3 in DNA: TGTGCCAGCAGCCAAGGAAGGGGCCTGAGGAACTATGGCTACACCTTC. Its translation is CASSQGRGLRNYGYTF.

The table lists this clone with a count of one. This sequence joins TRBV10-3 and TRBJ2-1, with a possible D match to TRBD2 (6 bases). The CDR3 runs to 15 residues. Trimming removed 4 bases at V and 7 bases at J, with 17 bases between. CDR1 is ENHRY, CDR2 SYGVKD, per germline. The CDR3 nucleotides are TGTGCCATCAGTGTAGGTCAGGGAGGTAGGAATGAGCAGTTCTTC. It yields the protein CAISVGQGGRNEQFF.

This clone was seen only a few times. The chain uses TRBV19 and TRBJ2-1; TRBD2 aligns across 10 bases. This CDR3 has 14 residues. J was trimmed by 12 bases and V by 5 bases; bases with no gene match: 10. Germline loops: CDR1 LNHDA, CDR2 SQIVND (reference sequence). CDR3 sequence reads: CASSPAGGQRVQFF. Written as DNA, the CDR3 is TGTGCCAGTAGTCCAGCGGGGGGGCAACGGGTGCAGTTCTTC.

The rearrangement links TRBV4-1 to TRBJ2-7, with D maybe TRBD2 (6 bases). Trimming cost V 4 bases and J 3 bases, with 13 bases left between them. In germline, CDR1 is MGHRA, CDR2 YSYEKL. CDR3 length: 14 residues. This CDR3 reads CASSRWGESYEQYF. CDR3 nucleotide sequence: TGCGCCAGCAGCCGCTGGGGGGAGAGCTACGAGCAGTACTTC.

The CDR3 protein is CSAKGTEDSTDTQYF. The CDR3 DNA reads TGCAGCGCAAAAGGGACAGAGGATAGCACAGATACGCAGTATTTT. The chain couples TRBV29-1 to TRBJ2-3; 7 bases are shared with TRBD1. Trimming at V came to 7 bases and at J to 0 bases, leaving 10 bases not matched to a gene. CDR3 length: 15 amino acids. Germline V lookup: CDR1 SQVTM, CDR2 ANQGSEA.

The CDR3 DNA reads as TGTGCCAGCAGCGCCCTGCACAGGGTGAACACTGAAGCTTTCTTT. This encodes CASSALHRVNTEAFF. V usage is TRBV9 and J usage is TRBJ1-1; D possibly corresponds to TRBD1 (6 bases). Germline assignment: CDR1 SGDLS and CDR2 YYNGEE. The CDR3 has 15 residues. Trimming stripped 3 bases from V and 0 bases from J, with 12 bases between.

This chain uses TRBV7-9 with TRBJ2-1, with 11 bases matching TRBD2. Germline loops: CDR1 SEHNR, CDR2 FQNEAQ (reference sequence). CDR3 length: 15 amino acids. V was pared by 2 bases and J by 8 bases, with 5 bases of the junction left unmatched. CDR3 loop: CASSLIGLAGDEQFF. The CDR3 nucleotides read TGTGCCAGCAGCTTAATTGGACTAGCGGGTGATGAGCAGTTCTTC.

V is TRBV18 and J is TRBJ2-7, with 11 bases that match TRBD2. Germline V CDR1 and CDR2: KGHSH, LQKENI. V trimming: 3 bases; J trimming: 2 bases; junction bases outside the gene matches: 6. CDR3 length equals 16 residues. CDR3 sequence (DNA): TGTGCCAGCTCACCCCAGACTAGCGGGATGACCTACGAGCAGTACTTC. Translated, it gives CASSPQTSGMTYEQYF. The variable domain in full, with the rest retrieved from reference TRBV18 and TRBJ2-7, is NAGVMQNPRHLVRRRGQEARLRCSPMKGHSHVYWYRQLPEEGLKFMVYLQKENIIDESGMPKERFSAEFPKEGPSILRIQQVVRGDSAAYFCASSPQTSGMTYEQYFGPGTRLTVT.

The J gene is TRBJ2-3, the V gene TRBV6-5, with D tentatively TRBD1 (7 bases). V lost 6 bases and J lost 2, with 12 bases in between. The CDR3 extends over 14 amino acids. Germline CDR1 reads MNHEY; CDR2 reads SVGAGI. In DNA, the CDR3 is TGTGCCAGCAGGGGGGGACAGAACACAGATACGCAGTATTTT. It specifies CASRGGQNTDTQYF.

V gene TRBV10-2 combines with J gene TRBJ1-5, with TRBD1 identical over 9 bases. CDR3 length equals 16 residues. The V and J ends lost 4 bases and 0 bases, in that order; junction bases with no gene match: 4. CDR1 WSHSY and CDR2 SAAADI come from the germline V gene. The chain's CDR3 is CASSGRTGDSNQPQHF. The CDR3 nucleotides are TGCGCCAGCAGTGGGCGGACAGGGGATAGCAATCAGCCCCAGCATTTT.

The V and J genes are TRBV9 and TRBJ1-2, with D unclear. V lost 0 bases and J 4 bases, leaving 16 bases between the germline ends. Germline CDR1 SGDLS, CDR2 YYNGEE. This CDR3 spans 16 amino acids. The CDR3 sequence is CASSVGGRTNTYGYTF. DNA of the CDR3: TGTGCCAGCAGCGTAGGCGGCAGAACAAATACCTATGGCTACACCTTC.

V usage is TRBV3-1 (or the pseudogene TRBV3-2) and J usage is TRBJ2-5; a weak D match, TRBD1 (5 bases). This CDR3 spans 14 amino acids. The germline CDR1 and CDR2 sequences are LGHDT and YNNKEL (reference sequence). V was cut by 0 bases and J by 1 base, with 6 bases left in between. The chain's CDR3 is CASSQEGAQETQYF. The CDR3 DNA sequence: TGTGCCAGCAGCCAAGAAGGGGCCCAAGAGACCCAGTACTTC.

The gene calls are TRBV11-3 and TRBJ2-2; 7 bases match TRBD1. Germline CDR1 reads SGHNT; CDR2 reads YENEEA. The CDR3 runs to 16 residues. The trim removed 0 bases at V and 0 bases at J, leaving 1 base unmatched. The CDR3 here is CASSLEGTANTGELFF. DNA of the CDR3: TGTGCCAGCAGCTTAGAGGGGACAGCGAACACCGGGGAGCTGTTTTTT.

The V and J genes are TRBV5-8 and TRBJ1-1; TRBD1 matches 12 bases. J lost 10 bases, V lost 6 bases, and 10 bases had no gene match. Germline values: CDR1 SGHTS, CDR2 YDEGEE. The CDR3 runs to 14 residues. CDR3: CASTWEGQGARAFF. In nucleotides, the CDR3 is TGTGCCAGCACCTGGGAGGGACAGGGGGCAAGAGCTTTCTTT.

In its sample, this clone was seen once. The chain uses TRBV9 and TRBJ2-1; TRBD1 matches 8 bases. The CDR3 has 17 amino acids. Germline CDR1 reads SGDLS; CDR2 reads YYNGEE. The ends lost 0 bases at V and 1 base at J; junction bases unmatched: 6. In DNA form, the CDR3 reads TGTGCCAGCAGCGTAGGGGCAGGGGGCGGGTCCTACAATGAGCAGTTCTTC. Amino acid sequence: CASSVGAGGGSYNEQFF.

V and J are TRBV5-1 and TRBJ2-7, with 7 bases matching TRBD1. The V segment lost 4 bases and the J segment 3 bases; nucleotides outside the gene matches: 4. Germline V gene data show CDR1 as SGHRS and CDR2 as YFSETQ. CDR3 length: 13 amino acids. CDR3 bases: TGCGCCAGCAGCGCCGGGACAGACTACGAGCAGTACTTC. Translated: CASSAGTDYEQYF.

The chain links TRBV5-1 to TRBJ2-1, with 7 bases matching TRBD1. After removal of 2 bases from V and 7 bases from J, the junction contained 6 bases not matched to a gene. The CDR3 spans 14 residues. In germline, CDR1 is SGHRS, CDR2 YFSETQ. This CDR3 reads CASSFSTGSNEQFF. DNA for the CDR3: TGCGCCAGCAGCTTTTCGACAGGGAGTAATGAGCAGTTCTTC.

V is TRBV18 and J is TRBJ2-5; unclear D gene. CDR3 length equals 14 residues. Trimming removed 4 bases at V and 3 bases at J, with 12 bases between. Germline V gives CDR1 KGHSH, CDR2 LQKENI. CDR3 sequence reads: CASSLRLIEETQYF. The DNA for the CDR3 is TGTGCCAGCTCACTGAGACTGATCGAAGAGACCCAGTACTTC.

The chain couples TRBV19 to TRBJ2-7, with a possible D match to TRBD1 (6 bases). V was trimmed by 6 bases and J by 7 bases, leaving 19 bases between them. Looked up from germline, CDR1 is LNHDA and CDR2 is SQIVND (reference sequence). The CDR3 is made up of 14 amino acids. CDR3 in amino acids: CASSPRDTDREQYF. CDR3 nucleotides: TGTGCCAGTAGCCCCCGGGACACCGACCGGGAGCAGTACTTC.

The chain combines TRBV5-1 with TRBJ1-1; 7 positions agree with TRBD1. The V and J ends lost 4 bases and 7 bases, in that order; junction bases with no gene match: 10. CDR3 length equals 14 residues. Germline values: CDR1 SGHRS, CDR2 YFSETQ. In nucleotides, the CDR3 is TGCGCCAGCAGCCAAGACAGGGTCGACATTGAAGCTTTCTTT. Its translation is CASSQDRVDIEAFF.